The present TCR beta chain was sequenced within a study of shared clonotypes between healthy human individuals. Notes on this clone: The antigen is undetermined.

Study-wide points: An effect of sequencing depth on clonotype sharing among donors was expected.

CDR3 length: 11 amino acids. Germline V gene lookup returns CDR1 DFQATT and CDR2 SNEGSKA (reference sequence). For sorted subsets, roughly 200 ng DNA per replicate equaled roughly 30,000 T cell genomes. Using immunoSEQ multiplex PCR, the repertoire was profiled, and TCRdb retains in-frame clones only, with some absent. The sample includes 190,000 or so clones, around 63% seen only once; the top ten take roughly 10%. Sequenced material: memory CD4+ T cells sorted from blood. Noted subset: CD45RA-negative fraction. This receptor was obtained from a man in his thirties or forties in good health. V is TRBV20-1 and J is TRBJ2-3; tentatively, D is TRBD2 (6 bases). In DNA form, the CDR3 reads TGCAGACCCGGCGCGGGAATGACGCAGTATTTT. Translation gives CRPGAGMTQYF.